The 24 T cell receptor beta chains listed next were all sequenced from one sample in a study of liver allograft versus peripheral blood T cells. Study overall: Comparative analysis was performed on T cell receptor repertoires from transplanted livers and from recipients' peripheral blood.

In TCRdb, the reads were re-called with MiXCR into one record per CDR3 protein. This table holds 5,000 or so distinct CDR3 sequences, less than 20% found once. These receptors were obtained from a human patient who had a liver transplant. Some T cells may possibly be graft donor cells.

This clonotype was seen only a few times. The rearrangement uses TRBV6-2 or TRBV6-3 and TRBJ1-5; D is ambiguous. CDR3 length: 15 residues. Germline CDR1 and CDR2: MNHEY and SVGEGT. V lost 3 bases and J 4 bases, leaving 13 bases between the germline ends. The CDR3 spells CASSYKETANQPQHF. The DNA for the CDR3 is TGTGCCAGCAGTTATAAAGAAACAGCAAATCAGCCCCAGCATTTT.

Within the sample, this clonotype is medium-sized. This chain joins TRBV29-1 and TRBJ2-2; 7 bases are a match to TRBD2. The CDR3 has 13 residues. The germline CDR1 and CDR2 sequences are SQVTM and ANQGSEA. The V gene end was trimmed by 7 bases and the J gene end by 4 bases; junction bases not matched to a gene: 6. CDR3 sequence: CSATSRGTGELFF. CDR3 sequence (DNA): TGCAGCGCGACTAGCCGTGGCACCGGGGAGCTGTTTTTT.

The V call is TRBV5-6, the J call TRBJ1-1; D unresolved. V lost 2 bases and J lost 0, with 11 bases in between. Germline CDR1 reads SGHDT; CDR2 reads YYEEEE. The CDR3 runs 15 residues. CDR3 residues: CASSLRTSLNTEAFF. The CDR3 DNA is TGTGCCAGCAGCTTACGCACTAGTCTGAACACTGAAGCTTTCTTT.

This clonotype has a count of ten or more. This chain links TRBV27 with TRBJ2-7; 9 positions match TRBD1. Germline CDR1 and CDR2: MNHEY and SMNVEV (reference sequence). V lost 4 bases and J lost 1; bases outside the gene matches: 8. The CDR3 has 16 residues. CDR3 region: CASSSSPGQGSYEQYF. The CDR3 coding sequence is TGTGCCAGCAGTTCCTCGCCGGGACAGGGATCCTACGAGCAGTACTTC.

This clonotype is labeled medium-sized. This sequence joins TRBV7-2 and TRBJ1-1; D may be TRBD1 (5 bases). The CDR3 runs to 13 residues. CDR1 is SGHTA and CDR2 is FQGNSA in the germline V gene. The germline V and J ends were trimmed by 4 bases and 1 base, with 7 bases remaining between them. CDR3 nucleotides: TGTGCCAGCAGCTCCGGGGGGAACACTGAAGCTTTCTTT. It yields the protein CASSSGGNTEAFF.

At least ten counts were recorded for this clonotype. This sequence joins TRBV6-5 and TRBJ2-7, with no clear D. The CDR3 covers 13 residues. CDR1 and CDR2 from the germline V gene are MNHEY and SVGAGI. V was cut by 5 bases and J by 4 bases, with 12 bases left in between. The CDR3 DNA is TGTGCCAGCAGTATGGCCTCGTATTACGAGCAGTACTTC. Translation: CASSMASYYEQYF.

The chain uses TRBV28 and TRBJ1-2; no reliable D call. The germline V and J ends were trimmed by 2 bases and 5 bases, with 12 bases remaining between them. The CDR3 has 14 residues. The germline CDR1 and CDR2 sequences are MDHEN and SYDVKM. The DNA of the CDR3 is TGTGCCAGCAGTTTAGCCCATGTAGGGTATGGCTACACCTTC. Amino acids: CASSLAHVGYGYTF.

In this sample, this clonotype is medium-sized. This chain links TRBV18 with TRBJ2-1, with 8 bases aligning to TRBD1. V was clipped by 8 bases and J by 4 bases; unmatched bases: 10. The germline V gene has CDR1 KGHSH and CDR2 LQKENI. The CDR3 runs to 15 residues. CDR3 sequence (DNA): TGTGCCAGCGATAAACAGGGGGACTTATACAATGAGCAGTTCTTC. Amino acid sequence: CASDKQGDLYNEQFF.

In its sample, this clonotype was seen many times. The rearrangement links TRBV6-1 to TRBJ2-3; D is unresolved. The germline V and J ends were trimmed by 2 bases and 3 bases, with 12 bases remaining between them. This CDR3 region has 15 residues. CDR1 is MNHNS and CDR2 is SASEGT in the germline V gene. DNA of the CDR3: TGTGCCAGCAGTGAACCCCTCGTCGGGACAGATACGCAGTATTTT. It translates to CASSEPLVGTDTQYF.

This clonotype has only a few counts. The V and J genes are TRBV10-1 and TRBJ1-1; D is uncertain. There are 17 residues in the CDR3. CDR1 and CDR2 from the germline V gene are WNHNN and SYGVQD (reference sequence). V lost 2 bases and J 1 base, leaving 17 bases between the germline ends. The CDR3 coding sequence is TGCGCCAGCAGTGAGAGGGAAGGTAAGACATCGAACACTGAAGCTTTCTTT. Translated, it gives CASSEREGKTSNTEAFF.

This clonotype is medium-sized (0.01 to 0.1%) by share. The chain uses TRBV19 and TRBJ2-1; 7 bases line up with TRBD1. J gave up 2 bases and V 5 bases, and 6 bases lay outside the gene matches. The CDR3 sequence is 15 residues long. Germline values: CDR1 LNHDA, CDR2 SQIVND (reference sequence). The CDR3 sequence is CASSFHQGAYNEQFF. CDR3 coding DNA: TGTGCCAGTAGTTTCCACCAGGGGGCCTACAATGAGCAGTTCTTC.

This clonotype is medium-sized (0.01 to 0.1%). The gene calls are TRBV15 and TRBJ2-1; D remains ambiguous. CDR3 length: 17 residues. V gave up 0 bases and J gave up 3 bases, with 15 bases separating them. Germline CDR1 and CDR2: LNHNV and YYDKDF (reference sequence). CDR3 in amino acids: CATSRDSVLRNYNEQFF. In nucleotides, the CDR3 is TGTGCCACCAGCAGAGATTCGGTACTACGAAACTACAATGAGCAGTTCTTC.

This rearrangement joins TRBV7-9 to TRBJ2-7; the D is unclear. The CDR3 totals 13 residues. V gave up 6 bases and J gave up 2 bases, with 11 bases separating them. Per germline, CDR1 SEHNR and CDR2 FQNEAQ (reference sequence). The CDR3 sequence is CASSPLETYEQYF. As DNA, the CDR3 is TGTGCCAGCAGTCCGCTTGAGACCTACGAGCAGTACTTC.

In its sample, this clonotype was seen a few times. The gene calls are TRBV30 and TRBJ2-2; 7 bases are a match to TRBD1. The CDR3 loop spans 12 amino acids. V shed 4 bases, J shed 5 bases, and the junction held 1 base outside the gene matches. Germline V gives CDR1 GTSNPN, CDR2 SVGIG (reference sequence). The chain's CDR3 is CAWTGGTGELFF. The CDR3 DNA follows: TGTGCCTGGACAGGGGGTACCGGGGAGCTGTTTTTT.

In this sample, this clonotype is medium-sized. CDR3 bases: TGTGCCGCGGAACCAGGGGGCCTTTTTGACGACACAGATACGCAGTATTTT. It is translated as CAAEPGGLFDDTDTQYF. The chain links TRBV6-1 to TRBJ2-3; 8 bases line up with TRBD1. Losses at the gene ends were 11 bases for V and 2 bases for J; bases not matched to a gene: 18. Germline lookup yields CDR1 MNHNS and CDR2 SASEGT. The length of the CDR3 is 17 residues.

The rearrangement links TRBV11-1 to TRBJ2-7, with D unresolved. V dropped 3 bases and J dropped 2 bases, with 11 bases sitting between them. CDR1 is SGHAT and CDR2 is FQDESV in the germline V gene (reference sequence). The CDR3 totals 14 residues. CDR3 in amino acids: CASSFAGPAYEQYF. CDR3 coding DNA: TGTGCCAGCAGCTTCGCCGGGCCAGCCTACGAGCAGTACTTC.

This sequence joins TRBV28 and TRBJ2-3, with a weak D call TRBD2 (7 bases). Deletions cut 6 bases from V and 7 bases from J, with 23 bases between. The CDR3 is made up of 16 amino acids. Germline V gene data show CDR1 as MDHEN and CDR2 as SYDVKM. DNA of the CDR3: TGTGCCAGCAGGCCCAGGGTTTTTGGGGGGGCGAATACGCAGTATTTT. Translation gives CASRPRVFGGANTQYF.

This clonotype was recorded many times. This chain links TRBV27 with TRBJ1-1; 7 bases fit TRBD1. Unmatched junction bases numbered 1, after V lost 0 bases and J lost 3 bases. The CDR3 is 14 residues long. Germline assignment: CDR1 MNHEY and CDR2 SMNVEV (reference sequence). CDR3 bases: TGTGCCAGCAGTTTATCAGGGGGCCACACTGAAGCTTTCTTT. Amino acids: CASSLSGGHTEAFF.

The chain uses TRBV5-6 and TRBJ1-1, with D hard to call. CDR3 size: 14 residues. The germline gives CDR1 SGHDT, CDR2 YYEEEE. CDR3 nucleotides: TGTGCATCCATGGGATGGTATTCGAACACTGAAGCTTTCTTT. Encoded protein: CASMGWYSNTEAFF.

This clonotype was seen ten or more times. V is TRBV5-6 and J is TRBJ1-2; D uncertain. The CDR3 length is 16 residues. Trimming took 0 bases from V and 2 from J, leaving 14 bases between them. Looked up from germline, CDR1 is SGHDT and CDR2 is YYEEEE. The CDR3 region is CASSLVPVDLNYGYTF. Written as DNA, the CDR3 is TGTGCCAGCAGCTTGGTACCGGTTGATCTGAACTATGGCTACACCTTC.

This clonotype was seen a few times. V is TRBV7-9 and J is TRBJ1-2; 10 nucleotides align to TRBD1. The germline V gene encodes CDR1 SEHNR and CDR2 FQNEAQ (reference sequence). CDR3 size: 18 residues. V shed 3 bases, J shed 2 bases, and the junction held 12 bases outside the gene matches. CDR3 nucleotides: TGTGCCAGCAGCTTGGAACCCGGGACAGGGGATTCCAACTATGGCTACACCTTC. Encoded protein: CASSLEPGTGDSNYGYTF.

This clonotype was counted at least ten times. This chain joins TRBV27 and TRBJ2-3; the match to TRBD2 covers 9 bases. Looked up from germline, CDR1 is MNHEY and CDR2 is SMNVEV (reference sequence). The trim removed 8 bases at V and 5 bases at J, leaving 8 bases unmatched. The CDR3 sequence is 14 residues long. CDR3 nucleotides: TGTGCCAGCTGCGGGAGGGCCGTAGGAGATACGCAGTATTTT. Protein product: CASCGRAVGDTQYF.

This clonotype is medium-sized. The V and J genes are TRBV9 and TRBJ1-6; 7 bases map to TRBD1. This CDR3 contains 16 residues. Trimming at V came to 2 bases and at J to 9 bases, leaving 11 bases not matched to a gene. The germline gives CDR1 SGDLS, CDR2 YYNGEE. CDR3 coding DNA: TGTGCCAGCAGCGTTGAGACAGGGCATCAGGGTTCACCCCTCCACTTT. Amino acid sequence: CASSVETGHQGSPLHF. The whole variable domain, remainder taken from reference TRBV9 and TRBJ1-6, is DSGVTQTPKHLITATGQRVTLRCSPRSGDLSVYWYQQSLDQGLQFLIQYYNGEERAKGNILERFSAQQFPDLHSELNLSSLELGDSALYFCASSVETGHQGSPLHFGNGTRLTVT.

Comment on this clonotype: Being one base from a much bigger clone, this may be a read error. The rearrangement uses TRBV7-2 and TRBJ2-1; 9 bases are shared with TRBD1. The CDR3 contains 17 residues. The germline V gene has CDR1 SGHTA and CDR2 FQGNSA. V gave up 5 bases and J gave up 15 bases; unmatched junction bases: 23. The CDR3 region is CASSVTFPGQGPPTGFF. The CDR3 nucleotides read TGTGCCAGCAGCGTAACCTTTCCGGGACAGGGCCCACCCACAGGGTTCTTC.